This T cell receptor beta chain appears in the sequencing data of a study of T cells in Graves' hyperthyroidism and ophthalmopathy. Patients were excluded for uncontrolled infection, other autoimmune disease, pregnancy or lactation. Fresh peripheral blood, under 13 ml, was the source of the PBMCs. This clonotype was observed a few times. J gave up 3 bases and V 5 bases, and 7 bases lay outside the gene matches. The CDR3 has 15 residues. Looked up from germline, CDR1 is KGHSH and CDR2 is LQKENI. Amplification yielded TCR beta CDR3 regions, with RNA transcripts as the source. A first-round RT-PCR of the TCR CDR3 used the HTBI primer set. TCRdb reprocessed the multiplex PCR reads with MiXCR, giving one entry per CDR3 protein. Of more than 500,000 distinct CDR3 sequences listed, roughly 16% are singletons.

The TCR originated in a woman in her thirties with Graves' ophthalmopathy. This rearrangement joins TRBV18 to TRBJ1-2, with 9 bases lining up with TRBD1. Source material: blood. The CDR3 is CASSTGGELDYGYTF. DNA of the CDR3: TGTGCCAGCTCAACAGGGGGCGAGTTAGACTATGGCTACACCTTC.